This TCR beta chain was found in a study of cytomegalovirus exposure and HLA in healthy donors. Study-wide background: There were 350 to 400 genotyped donors. Of these, about 81% fell in the genetic ancestry cluster associated with self-reported Caucasian donors.

PCR primers comprised 60 Vbeta and 13 Jbeta primers. Data came from immunoSEQ multiplex PCR; TCRdb stores just in-frame clones and leaves some out. The data contain roughly 88,000 clones, roughly 71% of them singletons. Study-wide findings and caveats: Later genetic work tied a missense DCLRE1C variant to beta-chain V and J trimming. Later analysis reportedly placed an Asian-associated ancestry cluster below the roughly 630-donor mean in N-insertions.

For this clone: Its target is unknown.

Germline CDR1 is SGHRS and CDR2 is YFSETQ. The CDR3 consists of 15 residues. The junction had 2 bases not matched to a gene; V was cut back by 0 bases and J by 8 bases. The rearrangement joins TRBV5-1 to TRBJ1-6; 10 positions match TRBD1. The origin of this receptor is a man aged 50 to 60 in good health and CMV-seronegative. The material sequenced was PBMCs. CDR3 sequence reads: CASSLVGQGYSPLHF. Written as DNA, the CDR3 is TGCGCCAGCAGCTTGGTGGGACAGGGGTATTCACCCCTCCACTTT.